Listed here are 24 T cell receptor beta chains from one sample, sequenced in a study of identical twins. Each CDR3 protein gets one entry after TCRdb re-called the 5' RACE reads with MiXCR. Here the sample spans more than 400,000 distinct CDR3 sequences, about 16% being singletons. These data were also reused for a study on yellow fever vaccine responses in identical twins.

What was sequenced was CD4+ T cells sorted from blood. The source is a woman aged 18-35 years in good health.

This chain links TRBV7-3 with TRBJ2-2; tentative D call: TRBD1 (6 bases). V dropped 8 bases and J dropped 3 bases, with 13 bases sitting between them. Germline V gene sequence: CDR1 SGHTA, CDR2 FQGTGA. This CDR3 region has 14 residues. Written as DNA, the CDR3 is TGTGCCAGCCAACAGGGTGCGGACACCGGGGAGCTGTTTTTT. Its translation: CASQQGADTGELFF.

The rearrangement uses TRBV10-3 and TRBJ2-3; D is unresolved. The CDR3 contains 14 residues. Germline loops: CDR1 ENHRY, CDR2 SYGVKD. Trimming stripped 2 bases from V and 0 bases from J, with 6 bases between. The CDR3 here is CAISEQTSTDTQYF. CDR3 DNA sequence: TGTGCCATCAGTGAGCAGACTAGCACAGATACGCAGTATTTT.

The V gene is TRBV4-2, the J gene TRBJ2-2, with TRBD2 identical over 11 bases. The CDR3 covers 17 residues. V lost 1 base, J lost 7 bases, and 8 bases stayed unmatched. The germline V gene has CDR1 LGHNA and CDR2 YNFKEQ. This CDR3 reads CASSQGLAGSGNGELFF. In DNA form, the CDR3 reads TGTGCCAGCAGCCAAGGACTAGCGGGATCCGGAAACGGGGAGCTGTTTTTT.

The chain couples TRBV7-2 to TRBJ2-3; the D call may be TRBD1 or TRBD2 (5 bases each). Germline V CDR1 and CDR2: SGHTA, FQGNSA. There are 16 residues in the CDR3. Trimming cost V 3 bases and J 1 base, with 14 bases left between them. In nucleotides, the CDR3 is TGTGCCAGCAGCTTGGTCCCGGGACCAGGCACAGATACGCAGTATTTT. Protein: CASSLVPGPGTDTQYF. Filled out from reference TRBV7-2 and TRBJ2-3, the complete variable domain reads GAGVSQSPSNKVTEKGKDVELRCDPISGHTALYWYRQSLGQGLEFLIYFQGNSAPDKSGLPSDRFSAERTGGSVSTLTIQRTQQEDSAVYLCASSLVPGPGTDTQYFGPGTRLTVL.

This clonotype was recorded a few times. The chain carries TRBV12-3 or TRBV12-4 and TRBJ1-6; D remains unclear. There are 15 residues in the CDR3. Trimming pared 3 bases from V and 9 bases from J, leaving 15 bases between. CDR3 DNA: TGTGCCAGCAGTTTTTCTCGGGAAGTAGCTTCACCCCTCCACTTT. Residues: CASSFSREVASPLHF.

The genes are TRBV12-3 or TRBV12-4 and TRBJ2-1, with no clear D. V shed 7 bases and J shed 4 bases, with 14 bases lying between them. The CDR3 has 14 amino acids. The DNA of the CDR3 is TGTGCCAGCACCGCCGGGTCCGAGTACAATGAGCAGTTCTTC. Encoded protein: CASTAGSEYNEQFF.

This clonotype was counted between two and nine times. The chain joins TRBV4-2 to TRBJ2-4, with 13 nucleotides matching TRBD2. CDR1 LGHNA and CDR2 YNFKEQ come from the germline V gene. There are 18 residues in the CDR3. Trimming removed 0 bases from V and 8 bases from J; junction bases left unmatched: 10. The CDR3 is CASSQDTSGGAGGDIQYF. Here the CDR3 DNA reads TGTGCCAGCAGCCAAGATACTAGCGGGGGGGCCGGGGGGGACATTCAGTACTTC.

This clonotype was seen repeatedly, ten times or more. The chain recombines TRBV12-3 or TRBV12-4 with TRBJ1-3, with 7 bases matching TRBD1. The CDR3 consists of 17 residues. V shed 5 bases, J shed 7 bases, and the junction held 17 bases outside the gene matches. The CDR3 loop reads CASSPGEGAPFSNTIYF. CDR3 nucleotide sequence: TGTGCCAGCAGTCCCGGGGAGGGGGCTCCTTTTTCGAACACCATATATTTT.

V usage is TRBV7-9 and J usage is TRBJ2-2; TRBD2 matches at 7 bases. CDR3 length: 17 residues. Germline lookup yields CDR1 SEHNR and CDR2 FQNEAQ (reference sequence). J gave up 1 base and V 2 bases, and 7 bases lay outside the gene matches. The CDR3 sequence is CASSLFRDYLNTGELFF. The DNA of the CDR3 is TGTGCCAGCAGCTTATTTCGGGACTACTTGAACACCGGGGAGCTGTTTTTT.

CDR3 DNA: TGTGCCAGCAGGCGGGCACGGTCTGAAGCTTTCTTT. It specifies CASRRARSEAFF. The V call is TRBV6-5, the J call TRBJ1-1, with unresolved D. The CDR3 extends over 12 amino acids. Trimming pared 6 bases from V and 6 bases from J, leaving 11 bases between. Germline loops: CDR1 MNHEY, CDR2 SVGAGI.

This clonotype showed up just a few times. The V gene is TRBV6-5, the J gene TRBJ2-2; D is undetermined. Looked up from germline, CDR1 is MNHEY and CDR2 is SVGAGI. The ends were cut back, 0 bases at V and 2 bases at J, with 10 bases in the middle. The CDR3 is 16 amino acids. Here the CDR3 reads CASSYSVPSNTGELFF. CDR3 DNA sequence: TGTGCCAGCAGTTACTCGGTACCGAGTAACACCGGGGAGCTGTTTTTT.

This clonotype was picked up a small number of times. The chain recombines TRBV12-3 or TRBV12-4 with TRBJ2-5; tentative D call: TRBD2 (5 bases). V dropped 5 bases and J dropped 4 bases, with 14 bases sitting between them. The CDR3 extends over 14 amino acids. CDR3 in DNA: TGTGCCAGCAGTCCCCATACGGGATTAGAGACCCAGTACTTC. Its protein is CASSPHTGLETQYF.

The chain joins TRBV28 to TRBJ2-7; 9 bases are shared with TRBD1. Germline V CDR1 and CDR2: MDHEN, SYDVKM. This CDR3 spans 16 amino acids. V gave up 5 bases and J gave up 0 bases; unmatched junction bases: 8. CDR3 in amino acids: CASSPAGTGSSYEQYV. The CDR3, as DNA: TGTGCCAGCAGTCCTGCCGGGACAGGGAGCTCCTACGAGCAGTACGTC.

The table lists this clonotype with a few counts. The rearrangement uses TRBV2 and TRBJ2-2, with TRBD2 matching over 8 bases. V lost 6 bases and J lost 2; bases outside the gene matches: 5. Germline V gene lookup returns CDR1 SNHLY and CDR2 FYNNEI. This CDR3 region has 15 residues. CDR3 in amino acids: CASRKTSGNTGELFF. CDR3 in DNA: TGTGCCAGCAGGAAAACTAGCGGTAACACCGGGGAGCTGTTTTTT.

The chain joins TRBV12-3 or TRBV12-4 to TRBJ2-7, with D tentatively TRBD1 (6 bases). The CDR3 has 14 residues. V was pared by 6 bases and J by 4 bases, with 16 bases between. The CDR3, as DNA: TGTGCCAGCAGCCCGGACAGCCGGCGATACGAGCAGTACTTC. Its translation is CASSPDSRRYEQYF.

The chain uses TRBV29-1 and TRBJ2-1; TRBD2 agrees at 11 bases. This CDR3 comprises 14 residues. J gave up 7 bases and V 6 bases, and 8 bases lay outside the gene matches. Germline CDR1 SQVTM, CDR2 ANQGSEA. CDR3 in amino acids: CSVNSGGAGNEQFF. Here the CDR3 DNA reads TGCAGCGTGAATAGCGGGGGGGCCGGAAATGAGCAGTTCTTC.

This clonotype was detected only a few times. This sequence joins TRBV2 and TRBJ2-1; D uncertain. The CDR3 sequence is 11 residues long. In germline, CDR1 is SNHLY, CDR2 FYNNEI. Trimming took 4 bases from V and 7 from J, leaving 5 bases between them. The CDR3 sequence: CASSVMNEQFF. The CDR3 nucleotides are TGTGCCAGCAGTGTGATGAATGAGCAGTTCTTC. Full variable domain (rest looked up from reference TRBV2 and TRBJ2-1): EPEVTQTPSHQVTQMGQEVILRCVPISNHLYFYWYRQILGQKVEFLVSFYNNEISEKSEIFDDQFSVERPDGSNFTLKIRSTKLEDSAMYFCASSVMNEQFFGPGTRLTVL.

This clonotype has ten or more counts. This chain links TRBV29-1 with TRBJ2-5, with 10 bases aligning to TRBD2. Germline V gene lookup returns CDR1 SQVTM and CDR2 ANQGSEA. CDR3 length: 14 amino acids. V lost 4 bases and J lost 8; bases outside the gene matches: 10. In DNA form, the CDR3 reads TGCAGCGTTGTTTGGCGTCTAGCGGGAGAAACCCAGTACTTC. This translates into CSVVWRLAGETQYF.

This clonotype has only a few counts. This chain uses TRBV28 with TRBJ2-1; D is uncertain. The CDR3 is made up of 12 amino acids. Per germline, CDR1 MDHEN and CDR2 SYDVKM. V dropped 1 base and J dropped 12 bases, with 10 bases sitting between them. The DNA for the CDR3 is TGTGCCAGCAGTTTATTTCCCGCCGGGCAGTTCTTC. As protein: CASSLFPAGQFF.

This chain joins TRBV3-1 and TRBJ1-4, with 9 nucleotides matching TRBD1. Trimming at V came to 4 bases and at J to 7 bases, leaving 4 bases not matched to a gene. The CDR3 consists of 14 residues. Looked up from germline, CDR1 is LGHDT and CDR2 is YNNKEL (reference sequence). This chain's CDR3 is CASSPGTGSEKLFF. The CDR3 DNA sequence: TGTGCCAGCAGCCCCGGGACAGGGTCTGAAAAACTGTTTTTT.

This sequence joins TRBV5-1 and TRBJ2-3, with 9 bases fitting TRBD1. Germline V CDR1 and CDR2: SGHRS, YFSETQ. After removal of 4 bases from V and 4 bases from J, the junction contained 13 bases not matched to a gene. The CDR3 extends over 17 amino acids. The CDR3 protein is CASSGTGPMLRADTQYF. The CDR3 nucleotides are TGCGCCAGCAGCGGGACAGGGCCAATGTTGCGGGCAGATACGCAGTATTTT.

The chain couples TRBV3-1 to TRBJ2-7; TRBD2 aligns across 7 bases. The CDR3 runs 11 residues. V dropped 3 bases and J dropped 9; count of bases not matched to a gene: 2. CDR1 and CDR2 (germline): LGHDT, YNNKEL (reference sequence). The CDR3 region has the DNA TGTGCCAGCAGCCACGGGACTACGCAGTACTTC. Translated: CASSHGTTQYF.

The rearrangement joins TRBV7-8 to TRBJ2-5; 12 nucleotides match TRBD2. Per the germline V gene, CDR1 is SGHVS and CDR2 is FQNEAQ. J lost 3 bases, V lost 5 bases, and 10 bases had no gene match. The CDR3 sequence is 17 residues long. This CDR3 is CASSPQTGLAGKETQYF. The CDR3, as DNA: TGTGCCAGCAGCCCACAGACCGGACTAGCGGGAAAAGAGACCCAGTACTTC.

The chain carries TRBV5-1 and TRBJ2-1; 8 nucleotides match TRBD1. J was trimmed by 9 bases and V by 6 bases; bases with no gene match: 17. The CDR3 totals 16 residues. Germline CDR1 and CDR2: SGHRS and YFSETQ. The CDR3 here is CASMEFGTGVLGEQFF. Written as DNA, the CDR3 is TGCGCCAGCATGGAGTTCGGGACAGGAGTTCTGGGTGAGCAGTTCTTC.